This is a list of T cell receptor beta chains from one sample in a study of T-cell reconstitution after alpha-beta-depleted transplantation in children. TCRdb processed the PCR reads anew with MiXCR; each CDR3 protein has one entry. The table lists roughly 16,000 distinct CDR3 sequences, around an eighth of them singletons. The specimen was PBMCs, mostly from graft donor cells, collected 180 days after TCRalphabeta/CD19-depleted stem cell transplant. Receptors originate from a boy younger than two who had a stem cell transplant for Wiskott-Aldrich syndrome, so the T cells may come from the graft donor. Both conserved end residues are part of each CDR3. The D gene is left open where the match is weak. Clone size is shown for a subset of rows, as once, few, many or a class of expanded clone.

TRBJ2-1 . TRBV2 few TGTGCCAGCAGCCGGGACCGTCAGTTCTTC CASSRDRQFF
TRBJ1-4 . TRBV28 many TGTGCCAGCAGTTTCGCGGCCTCTAATGAAAAACTGTTTTTT CASSFAASNEKLFF
TRBJ1-1 TRBD1 TRBV9 . TGTGCCAGCAGCCCCCAGGGGGAGATTCTGGATGAAGCTTTCTTT CASSPQGEILDEAFF
TRBJ2-7 . TRBV21-1 . TGTGCCAGCAGCAAAGCGGCAGGGAACCTTGACTCCTACGAGCAGTACTTC CASSKAAGNLDSYEQYF
TRBJ2-1 . TRBV5-1 many TGCGCCAGCAGCTTGGATCTGACCTCCTACAATGAGCAGTTCTTC CASSLDLTSYNEQFF
TRBJ2-2 . TRBV18 . TGTGCCAGCTCACCATTGGGCACCGGGGAGCTGTTTTTT CASSPLGTGELFF
TRBJ1-6 . TRBV25-1 few TGTGCCAGCAGTGAGCTCGCTAATTCACCCCTCCACTTT CASSELANSPLHF
TRBJ2-1 TRBD2 TRBV18 many TGTGCCAGCTCACCAGGACTAGCGGGAGGCAATGAGCAGTTCTTC CASSPGLAGGNEQFF
TRBJ2-3 . TRBV4-2 . TGTGCCAGCAGCTATCTGGAGGACGTCCGCACAGATACGCAGTATTTT CASSYLEDVRTDTQYF
TRBJ2-2 TRBD2 TRBV5-1 few TGCGCCAGCACCCTCGGGACTAGCGGGAGAGTCGGGGAGCTGTTTTTT CASTLGTSGRVGELFF
TRBJ2-1 . TRBV5-1 many TGCGCCAGCAAGAGTGGAGGGGGCTCCTACAATGAGCAGTTCTTC CASKSGGGSYNEQFF
TRBJ1-1 TRBD1 TRBV20-1 few TGCAGTGCTAGTGCCGACAGGGTGAACACTGAAGCTTTCTTT CSASADRVNTEAFF
TRBJ2-1 . TRBV28 many TGTGCCAGCAGTACCTACCGGGACTACAATGAGCAGTTCTTC CASSTYRDYNEQFF
TRBJ2-1 TRBD2 TRBV4-1 . TGCGCCAGCAGCCATGTTAGCGGGAGGGCCTCCTACAATGAGCAGTTCTTC CASSHVSGRASYNEQFF
TRBJ2-5 TRBD2 TRBV20-1 many TGCAGTGCTAGAAAGGGACTAGCGGGAAACCAAGAGACCCAGTACTTC CSARKGLAGNQETQYF
TRBJ1-5 . TRBV28 . TGTGCCAGCAGCCTAACGGAGGGGATGGGAGGTCAGCCCCAGCATTTT CASSLTEGMGGQPQHF
TRBJ2-7 . TRBV28 many TGTGCCAGCAGTTTATGGAGGACGGGTCCCGAGCAGTACTTC CASSLWRTGPEQYF
TRBJ2-7 . TRBV11-2 . TGTGCCAGCAGCTTAATCTCCAGCAGGGTCTTACCCTACGAGCAGTACTTC CASSLISSRVLPYEQYF
TRBJ2-1 . TRBV28 few TGTGCCAGCAGTTTGGGGTTTATCGATGAGCAGTTCTTC CASSLGFIDEQFF
TRBJ2-2 TRBD1 TRBV10-3 few TGTGCCATCAGTGAGCAGGGGGCGATAATCTCCGGGGAGCTGTTTTTT CAISEQGAIISGELFF
TRBJ1-5 . TRBV20-1 . TGCAGTGCTAGAGGGACCTTCAATCAGCCCCAGCATTTT CSARGTFNQPQHF
TRBJ2-1 . TRBV5-1 many TGCGCCAGCAGCTTTCCCCCGGGAGTATTAGTCAATGAGCAGTTCTTC CASSFPPGVLVNEQFF
TRBJ1-3 TRBD1 TRBV7-9 many TGTGCCAGCAGCTTCCCTCTCGGCGGACAGGGAAAAAACACCATATATTTT CASSFPLGGQGKNTIYF
TRBJ2-1 . TRBV12-3/TRBV12-4 few TGTGCCAGCAGCGTGGGACTCCTTAACAATGAGCAGTTCTTC CASSVGLLNNEQFF
TRBJ2-1 TRBD2 TRBV5-1 few TGCGCCAGCAGCTTGACTAGCGGGAGGGACTCCTACAATGAGCAGTTCTTC CASSLTSGRDSYNEQFF
TRBJ2-3 . TRBV20-1 medium-sized TGCAGTGCTAGCCTTGTTGATACGCAGTATTTT CSASLVDTQYF
TRBJ2-5 . TRBV6-5 many TGTGCCAGCAGTTACGGTTCATTAGGGGGGCCTGAGACCCAGTACTTC CASSYGSLGGPETQYF
TRBJ1-6 . TRBV5-1 many TGCGCCAGCAGCTTTTGGAACGCTGATAATTCACCCCTCCACTTT CASSFWNADNSPLHF
TRBJ2-5 TRBD1 TRBV5-1 many TGCGCCAGCAGCAAGACAGGGGGCCCGGGCCAAGAGACCCAGTACTTC CASSKTGGPGQETQYF
TRBJ2-1 . TRBV20-1 . TGCAGTGCCCTGGACCCTGGAAACCATGAGCAGTTCTTC CSALDPGNHEQFF
TRBJ1-4 . TRBV4-3 many TGCGCCAGCAGCCCTAGAAGGGCTTTCGGAGAAAAACTGTTTTTT CASSPRRAFGEKLFF
TRBJ1-5 . TRBV6-2/TRBV6-3 few TGTGCCAGCAGGGACGGCGGAATTAGCAATCAGCCCCAGCATTTT CASRDGGISNQPQHF
TRBJ1-1 . TRBV5-1 . TGCGCCAGCAGCTTGGTGGGGATGAACACTGAAGCTTTCTTT CASSLVGMNTEAFF
TRBJ1-1 . TRBV28 many TGTGCCAGCTTCACTTACACTGAAGCTTTCTTT CASFTYTEAFF
TRBJ2-7 TRBD2 TRBV28 many TGTGCCAGCAGGCTAGCGGTCCTAGATGGGCCCTACGAGCAGTACTTC CASRLAVLDGPYEQYF
TRBJ2-3 TRBD1 TRBV5-1 many TGCGCCAGCAGCACGCCAGGGGGAATAGATACGCAGTATTTT CASSTPGGIDTQYF
TRBJ1-5 TRBD1 TRBV29-1 many TGCAGCGTTGCCGACAGGGGATCCAATCAGCCCCAGCATTTT CSVADRGSNQPQHF
TRBJ1-5 . TRBV27 few TGTGCCAGCAGTTTTTCCTCGTCTTATCAGCCCCAGCATTTT CASSFSSSYQPQHF
TRBJ2-3 TRBD2 TRBV28 few TGTGCCAGCAGTTTACTAGCGGGAGGGCCGTGGGGCACAGATACGCAGTATTTT CASSLLAGGPWGTDTQYF
TRBJ2-1 TRBD2 TRBV20-1 few TGCAGTGCTAGAGGGACTAGCGGGAAATCGAGCTCCTACAATGAGCAGTTCTTC CSARGTSGKSSSYNEQFF
TRBJ2-3 TRBD1 TRBV5-1 many TGCGCCAGCAGCGATCCTAGGACAGGGACCTCCGGAGATACGCAGTATTTT CASSDPRTGTSGDTQYF
TRBJ2-2 TRBD2 TRBV29-1 . TGCAGCGTTGAACCGAGGACTAGCGGGGTCAACGCCGGGGAGCTGTTTTTT CSVEPRTSGVNAGELFF
TRBJ2-7 TRBD2 TRBV7-9 medium-sized TGTGCCAGCAGCTTAGCGACCGGACTAGCCTACGAGCAGTACTTC CASSLATGLAYEQYF
TRBJ1-5 . TRBV3-1 many TGTGCCAGCAGCCAGGGCCTTTATAGCAATCAGCCCCAGCATTTT CASSQGLYSNQPQHF
TRBJ2-1 . TRBV28 . TGTGCCAGCAGATGGACAGGAGGGGTTTACAATGAGCAGTTCTTC CASRWTGGVYNEQFF
TRBJ2-2 TRBD1 TRBV7-9 many TGTGCCAGCAGCGCCAGGGGGCGCGCCGGGGAGCTGTTTTTT CASSARGRAGELFF
TRBJ1-1 . TRBV2 . TGTGCCAGCAGTGAAAGTTTCGGGAGTTCCGGTGAATTT CASSESFGSSGEF
TRBJ2-1 TRBD2 TRBV13 few TGTGCCAGCAGCTCCACCTTAGCGGGAGGGAAAGACAATGAGCAGTTCTTC CASSSTLAGGKDNEQFF
TRBJ2-1 TRBD2 TRBV20-1 many TGCAGTGCTGCTAAACCGGGACTAGCGGTCTACAATGAGCAGTTCTTC CSAAKPGLAVYNEQFF
TRBJ1-6 TRBD1 TRBV12-3/TRBV12-4 . TGTGCCAGCAGACTGGACAGGGGGCGGGTAGATAATTCACCCCTCCACTTT CASRLDRGRVDNSPLHF
TRBJ2-5 . TRBV7-9 . TGTGCCAGCAGCTTAGTAATTGGAGAGACCCAGTACTTC CASSLVIGETQYF
TRBJ1-5 TRBD1 TRBV28 many TGTGCCAGCAAGTCCTGGGGACAGTTCGGGAGCAATCAGCCCCAGCATTTT CASKSWGQFGSNQPQHF